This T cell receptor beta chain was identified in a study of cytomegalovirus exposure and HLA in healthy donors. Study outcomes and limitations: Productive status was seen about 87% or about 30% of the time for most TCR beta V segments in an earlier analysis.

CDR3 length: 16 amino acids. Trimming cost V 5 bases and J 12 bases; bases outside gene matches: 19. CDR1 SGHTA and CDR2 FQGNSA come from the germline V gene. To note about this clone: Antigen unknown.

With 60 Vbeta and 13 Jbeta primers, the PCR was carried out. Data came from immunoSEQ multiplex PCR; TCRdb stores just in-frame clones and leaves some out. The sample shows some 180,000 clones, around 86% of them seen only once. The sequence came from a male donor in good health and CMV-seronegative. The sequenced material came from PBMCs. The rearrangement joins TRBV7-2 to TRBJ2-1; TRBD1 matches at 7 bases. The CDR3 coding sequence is TGTGCCAGCAGCCCCGGTAGGGGGCGCCCCCCGGGGTGGCAGTTCTTC. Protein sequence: CASSPGRGRPPGWQFF.